The T cell receptor beta chain described here comes from a study of T-cell reconstitution after alpha-beta-depleted transplantation in children listed by TCRdb under 2016. About the investigation overall: Using TCR repertoire profiling, the study followed T-cell immune reconstitution in a quantitative way in children after TCRalphabeta/CD19-depleted allogeneic hematopoietic cell transplantation.

Preparation of the library involved PCR. The data were produced on an Illumina HiSeq 2500. TCR library preparation used molecular barcoding, with unique molecular identifiers applied to normalize quantification of the TCRbeta repertoire. Starting from the raw public reads, TCRdb applied fastp trimming at Q25, assembled clones with MiXCR and retained in-frame beta chains. Identical CDR3 protein sequences are pooled into one entry, listed with their most common genes and DNA. The sample table records 400,000 to 500,000 distinct CDR3 sequences; around 9.9% of these occur just once. 4.5% to 6.5% of the sample is in the top ten clones. A word on this clonotype: What antigen it recognizes has not been identified. Per-base qualities were not stored, and no clone one base away is much larger.

The CDR3 starts with the cysteine, ends with the phenylalanine, and has 13 residues. Only the CDR3 portion is preserved as DNA: 39 bases, with reading frame beginning at the first base. V is cut back by 0 bases and J by 10 bases, with 5 bases in the junction unmatched. Taken from the germline V gene, the CDR1 and CDR2 loops are KGHSH and LQKENI. This material consisted of PBMCs from the stem cell graft donor, taken from the stem cell graft. This TCR derives from a human donor who donated a stem cell graft to a child with acute myeloid leukemia. The chain is assembled from TRBV18 and TRBJ1-1, and TRBD1 matches 7 of the central bases. The CDR3 reads as follows: CASSPPPQGRAFF. DNA sequence: TGTGCCAGCTCACCACCCCCACAGGGGAGAGCTTTCTTT. With the portions outside the CDR3 filled from the reference TRBV18 and TRBJ1-1 genes, the complete variable region becomes NAGVMQNPRHLVRRRGQEARLRCSPMKGHSHVYWYRQLPEEGLKFMVYLQKENIIDESGMPKERFSAEFPKEGPSILRIQQVVRGDSAAYFCASSPPPQGRAFFGQGTRLTVV.